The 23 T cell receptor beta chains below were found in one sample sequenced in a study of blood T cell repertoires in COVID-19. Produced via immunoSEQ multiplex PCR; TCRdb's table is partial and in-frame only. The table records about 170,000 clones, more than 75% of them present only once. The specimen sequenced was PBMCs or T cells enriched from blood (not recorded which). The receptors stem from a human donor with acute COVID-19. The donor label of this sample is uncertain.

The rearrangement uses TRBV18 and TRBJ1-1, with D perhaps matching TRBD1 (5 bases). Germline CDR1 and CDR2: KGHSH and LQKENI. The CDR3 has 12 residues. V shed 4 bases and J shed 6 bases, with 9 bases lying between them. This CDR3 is CASSRGGAEAFF. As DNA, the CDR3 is TGTGCCAGCTCACGGGGGGGGGCTGAAGCTTTCTTT. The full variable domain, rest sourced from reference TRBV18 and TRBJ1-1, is NAGVMQNPRHLVRRRGQEARLRCSPMKGHSHVYWYRQLPEEGLKFMVYLQKENIIDESGMPKERFSAEFPKEGPSILRIQQVVRGDSAAYFCASSRGGAEAFFGQGTRLTVV.

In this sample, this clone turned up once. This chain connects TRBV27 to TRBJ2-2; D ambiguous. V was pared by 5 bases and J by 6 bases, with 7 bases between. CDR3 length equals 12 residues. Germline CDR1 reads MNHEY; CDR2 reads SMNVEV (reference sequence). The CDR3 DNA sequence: TGTGCCAGCAGTCTAGTTTCCGGGGAGCTGTTTTTT. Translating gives CASSLVSGELFF.

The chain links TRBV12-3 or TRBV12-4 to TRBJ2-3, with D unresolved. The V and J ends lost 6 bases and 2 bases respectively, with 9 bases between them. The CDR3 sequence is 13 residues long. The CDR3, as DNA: TGTGCCAGCAGGACTGGCCACACAGATACGCAGTATTTT. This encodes CASRTGHTDTQYF.

CDR3 bases: TGTGCCAGCAGTCCTGAGGCTGGGAGGAGTCAGCCCCAGCATTTT. It yields the protein CASSPEAGRSQPQHF. The rearrangement joins TRBV27 to TRBJ1-5, with D hard to call. The germline V gene encodes CDR1 MNHEY and CDR2 SMNVEV (reference sequence). The CDR3 is 15 amino acids. Between the trimmed V and J ends, which lost 5 bases and 6 bases, there was a span of 17 bases.

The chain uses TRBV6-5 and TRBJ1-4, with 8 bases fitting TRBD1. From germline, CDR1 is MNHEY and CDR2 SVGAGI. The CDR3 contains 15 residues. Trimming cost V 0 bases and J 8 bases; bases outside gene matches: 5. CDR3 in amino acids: CASSYSPGGMEKLFF. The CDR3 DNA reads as TGTGCCAGCAGTTACTCACCAGGGGGCATGGAAAAACTGTTTTTT.

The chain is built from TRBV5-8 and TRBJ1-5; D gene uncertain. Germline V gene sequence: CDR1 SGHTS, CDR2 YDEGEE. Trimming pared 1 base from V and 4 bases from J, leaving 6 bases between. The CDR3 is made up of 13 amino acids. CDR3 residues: CASSLNGNQPQHF. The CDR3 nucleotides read TGTGCCAGCAGCTTGAACGGGAATCAGCCCCAGCATTTT.

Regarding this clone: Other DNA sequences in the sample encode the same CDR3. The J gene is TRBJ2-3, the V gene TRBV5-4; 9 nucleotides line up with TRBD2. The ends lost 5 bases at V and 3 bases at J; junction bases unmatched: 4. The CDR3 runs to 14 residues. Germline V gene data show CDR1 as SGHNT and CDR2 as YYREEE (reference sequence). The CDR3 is CASSRSGGTDTQYF. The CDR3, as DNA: TGTGCCAGCAGTAGAAGCGGGGGGACAGATACGCAGTATTTT.

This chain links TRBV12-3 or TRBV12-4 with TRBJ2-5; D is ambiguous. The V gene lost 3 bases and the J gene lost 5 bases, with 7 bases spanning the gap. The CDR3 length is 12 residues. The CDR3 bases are TGTGCCAGCAGTTTCGGCAGGGAGACCCAGTACTTC. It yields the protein CASSFGRETQYF.

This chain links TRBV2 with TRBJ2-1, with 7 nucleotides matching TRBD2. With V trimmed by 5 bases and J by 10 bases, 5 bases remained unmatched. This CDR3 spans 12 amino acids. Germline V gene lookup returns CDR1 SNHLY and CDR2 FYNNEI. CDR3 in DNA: TGTGCCAGCAGTTCACCGGGAGGAGAGCAGTTCTTC. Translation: CASSSPGGEQFF.

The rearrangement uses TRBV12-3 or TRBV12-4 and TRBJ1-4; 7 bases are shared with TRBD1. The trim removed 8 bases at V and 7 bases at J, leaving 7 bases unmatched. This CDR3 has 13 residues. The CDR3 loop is CASWDRGSEKLFF. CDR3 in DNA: TGTGCCAGCTGGGACAGAGGGAGTGAAAAACTGTTTTTT.

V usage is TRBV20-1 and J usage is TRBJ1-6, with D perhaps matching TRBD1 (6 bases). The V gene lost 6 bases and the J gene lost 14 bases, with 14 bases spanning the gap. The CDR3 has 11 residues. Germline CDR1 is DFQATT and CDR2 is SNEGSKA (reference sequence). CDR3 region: CSAPTGKSLHF. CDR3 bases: TGCAGTGCACCCACAGGGAAATCCCTCCACTTT.

This chain's CDR3 is CAWSARGDQPQHF. CDR3 coding DNA: TGTGCCTGGAGTGCCAGGGGGGATCAGCCCCAGCATTTT. The chain uses TRBV30 and TRBJ1-5; 7 bases are shared with TRBD1. This CDR3 spans 13 amino acids. The V gene end was trimmed by 1 base and the J gene end by 5 bases; junction bases not matched to a gene: 2. Looked up from germline, CDR1 is GTSNPN and CDR2 is SVGIG (reference sequence). Combining the CDR3 with reference TRBV30 and TRBJ1-5 gives the whole variable domain SQTIHQWPATLVQPVGSPLSLECTVEGTSNPNLYWYRQAAGRGLQLLFYSVGIGQISSEVPQNLSASRPQDRQFILSSKKLLLSDSGFYLCAWSARGDQPQHFGDGTRLSIL.

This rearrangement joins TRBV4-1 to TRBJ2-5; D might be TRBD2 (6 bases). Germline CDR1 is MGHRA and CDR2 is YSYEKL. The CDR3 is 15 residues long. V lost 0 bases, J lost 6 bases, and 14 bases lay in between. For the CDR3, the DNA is TGCGCCAGCAGCCAAGATTTGGCGCTAGCGAAGACCCAGTACTTC. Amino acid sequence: CASSQDLALAKTQYF.

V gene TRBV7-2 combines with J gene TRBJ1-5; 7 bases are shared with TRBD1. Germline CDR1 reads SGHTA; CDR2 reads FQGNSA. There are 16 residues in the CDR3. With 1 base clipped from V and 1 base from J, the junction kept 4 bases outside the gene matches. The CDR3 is CASSLGSRGSNQPQHF. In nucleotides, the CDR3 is TGTGCCAGCAGCTTAGGTTCCAGGGGGAGCAATCAGCCCCAGCATTTT.

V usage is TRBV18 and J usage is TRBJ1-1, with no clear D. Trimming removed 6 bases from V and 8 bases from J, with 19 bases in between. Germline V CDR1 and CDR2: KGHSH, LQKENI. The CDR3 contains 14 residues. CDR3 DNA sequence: TGTGCCAGCTCCCCGAGTGGGTACAGCGGGGAAGCTTTCTTT. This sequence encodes CASSPSGYSGEAFF.

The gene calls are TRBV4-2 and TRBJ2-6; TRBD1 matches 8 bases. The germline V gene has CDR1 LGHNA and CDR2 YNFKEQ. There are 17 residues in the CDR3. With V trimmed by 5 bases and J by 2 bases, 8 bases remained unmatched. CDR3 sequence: CASSYSQGVPGANVLTF. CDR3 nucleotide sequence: TGTGCCAGCAGCTATTCACAGGGGGTCCCTGGGGCCAACGTCCTGACTTTC.

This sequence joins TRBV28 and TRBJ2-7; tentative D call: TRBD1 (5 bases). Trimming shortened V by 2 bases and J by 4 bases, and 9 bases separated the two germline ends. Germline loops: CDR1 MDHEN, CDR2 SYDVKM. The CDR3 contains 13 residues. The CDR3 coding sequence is TGTGCCAGCAGTTTAGCCAGGGTTTACGAGCAGTACTTC. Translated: CASSLARVYEQYF.

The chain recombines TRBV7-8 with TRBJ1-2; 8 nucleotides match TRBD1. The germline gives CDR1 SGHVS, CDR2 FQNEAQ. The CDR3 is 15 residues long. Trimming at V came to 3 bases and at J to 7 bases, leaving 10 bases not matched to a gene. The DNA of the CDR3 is TGTGCCAGCAGCTTTAGCCTTGGACAGGGCACTGGCTACACCTTC. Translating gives CASSFSLGQGTGYTF.

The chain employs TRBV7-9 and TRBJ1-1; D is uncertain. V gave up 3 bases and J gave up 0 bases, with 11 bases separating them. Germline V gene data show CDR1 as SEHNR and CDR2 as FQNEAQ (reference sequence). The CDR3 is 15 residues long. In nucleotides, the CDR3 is TGTGCCAGCAGCTTCCCCGCGACACTGAACACTGAAGCTTTCTTT. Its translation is CASSFPATLNTEAFF.

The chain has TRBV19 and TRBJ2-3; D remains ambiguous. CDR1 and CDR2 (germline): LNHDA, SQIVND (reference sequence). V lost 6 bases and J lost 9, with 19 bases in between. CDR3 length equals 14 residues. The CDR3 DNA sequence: TGTGCCAGTAGCCAGAAGCAAAACCGGGTAACGCAGTATTTT. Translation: CASSQKQNRVTQYF.

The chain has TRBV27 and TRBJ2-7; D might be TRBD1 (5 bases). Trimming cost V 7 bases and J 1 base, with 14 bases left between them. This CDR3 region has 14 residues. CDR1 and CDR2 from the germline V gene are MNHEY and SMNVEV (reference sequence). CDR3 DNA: TGTGCCAGCAAAAGGACACTGACGTCCTACGAGCAGTACTTC. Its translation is CASKRTLTSYEQYF.

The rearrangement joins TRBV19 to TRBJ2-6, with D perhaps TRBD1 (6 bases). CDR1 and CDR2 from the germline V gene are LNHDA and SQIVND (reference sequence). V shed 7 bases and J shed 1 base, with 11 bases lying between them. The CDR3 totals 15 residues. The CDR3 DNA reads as TGTGCCAGTAATCACCAGGGGTCTGGGGCCAACGTCCTGACTTTC. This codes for CASNHQGSGANVLTF.

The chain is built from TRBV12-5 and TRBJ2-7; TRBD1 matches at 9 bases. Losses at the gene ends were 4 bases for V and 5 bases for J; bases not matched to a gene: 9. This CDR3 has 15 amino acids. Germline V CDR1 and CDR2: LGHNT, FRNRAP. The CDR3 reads CASGSPGQGPHEQYF. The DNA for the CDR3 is TGTGCTAGTGGTTCCCCCGGACAGGGGCCCCACGAGCAGTACTTC.